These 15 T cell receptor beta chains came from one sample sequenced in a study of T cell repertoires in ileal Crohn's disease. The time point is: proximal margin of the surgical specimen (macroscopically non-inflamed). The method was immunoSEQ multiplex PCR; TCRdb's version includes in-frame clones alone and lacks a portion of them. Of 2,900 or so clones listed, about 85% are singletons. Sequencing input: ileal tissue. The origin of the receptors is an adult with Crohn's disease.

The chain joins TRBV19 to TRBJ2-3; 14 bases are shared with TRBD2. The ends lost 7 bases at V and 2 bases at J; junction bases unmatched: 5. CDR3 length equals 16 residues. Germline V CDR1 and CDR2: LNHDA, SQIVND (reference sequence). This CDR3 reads CASTRTSGGPTDTQYF. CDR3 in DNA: TGTGCCAGTACCCGGACTAGCGGGGGGCCCACAGATACGCAGTATTTT. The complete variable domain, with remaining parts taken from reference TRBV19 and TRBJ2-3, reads DGGITQSPKYLFRKEGQNVTLSCEQNLNHDAMYWYRQDPGQGLRLIYYSQIVNDFQKGDIAEGYSVSREKKESFPLTVTSAQKNPTAFYLCASTRTSGGPTDTQYFGPGTRLTVL.

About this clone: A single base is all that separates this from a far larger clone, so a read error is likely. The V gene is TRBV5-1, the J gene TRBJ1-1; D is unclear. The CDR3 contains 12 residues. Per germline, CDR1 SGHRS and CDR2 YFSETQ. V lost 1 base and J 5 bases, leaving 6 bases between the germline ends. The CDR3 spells CASSLYTTEAFF. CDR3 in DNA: TGCGCCAGCAGCTTGTACACAACTGAAGCTTTCTTT.

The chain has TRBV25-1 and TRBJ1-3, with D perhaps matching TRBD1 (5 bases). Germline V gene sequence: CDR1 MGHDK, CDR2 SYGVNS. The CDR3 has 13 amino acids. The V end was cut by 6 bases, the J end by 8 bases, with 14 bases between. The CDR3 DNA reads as TGTGCCAGCAGCCCGGGGGAGGCGGACACCATATATTTT. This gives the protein CASSPGEADTIYF.

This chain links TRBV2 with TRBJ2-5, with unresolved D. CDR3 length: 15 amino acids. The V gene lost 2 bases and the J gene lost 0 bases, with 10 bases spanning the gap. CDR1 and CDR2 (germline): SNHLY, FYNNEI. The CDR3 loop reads CASSEHGENQETQYF. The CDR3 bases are TGTGCCAGCAGTGAACACGGAGAAAACCAAGAGACCCAGTACTTC. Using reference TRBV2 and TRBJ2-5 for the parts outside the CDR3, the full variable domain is EPEVTQTPSHQVTQMGQEVILRCVPISNHLYFYWYRQILGQKVEFLVSFYNNEISEKSEIFDDQFSVERPDGSNFTLKIRSTKLEDSAMYFCASSEHGENQETQYFGPGTRLLVL.

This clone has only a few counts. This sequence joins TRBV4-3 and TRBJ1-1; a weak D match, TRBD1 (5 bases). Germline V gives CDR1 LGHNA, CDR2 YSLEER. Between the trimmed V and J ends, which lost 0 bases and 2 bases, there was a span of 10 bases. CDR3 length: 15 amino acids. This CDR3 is CASSQDFGANTEAFF. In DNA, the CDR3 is TGCGCCAGCAGCCAAGATTTTGGGGCTAACACTGAAGCTTTCTTT.

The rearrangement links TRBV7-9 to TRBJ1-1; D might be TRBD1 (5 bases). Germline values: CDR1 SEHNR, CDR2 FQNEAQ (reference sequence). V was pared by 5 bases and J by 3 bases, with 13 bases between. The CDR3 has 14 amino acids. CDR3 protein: CASSGDSWDTEAFF. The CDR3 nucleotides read TGTGCCAGCAGCGGTGACAGCTGGGACACTGAAGCTTTCTTT.

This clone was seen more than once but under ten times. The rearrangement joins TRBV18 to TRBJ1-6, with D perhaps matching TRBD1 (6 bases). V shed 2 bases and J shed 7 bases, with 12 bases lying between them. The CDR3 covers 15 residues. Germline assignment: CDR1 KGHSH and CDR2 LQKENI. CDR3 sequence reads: CASSPSDRTNSPLHF. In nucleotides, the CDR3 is TGTGCCAGCTCACCATCCGACAGGACCAATTCACCCCTCCACTTT.

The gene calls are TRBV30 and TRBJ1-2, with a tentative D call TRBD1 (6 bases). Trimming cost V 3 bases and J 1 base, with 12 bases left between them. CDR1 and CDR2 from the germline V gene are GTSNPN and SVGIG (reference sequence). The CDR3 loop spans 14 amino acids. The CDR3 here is CAWRAQGLNYGYTF. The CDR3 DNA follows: TGTGCCTGGAGGGCACAGGGACTTAACTATGGCTACACCTTC.

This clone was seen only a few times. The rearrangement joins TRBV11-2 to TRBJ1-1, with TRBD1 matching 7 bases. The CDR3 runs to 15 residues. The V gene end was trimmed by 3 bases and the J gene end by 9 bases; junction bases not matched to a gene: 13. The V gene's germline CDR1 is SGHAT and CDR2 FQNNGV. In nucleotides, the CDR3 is TGTGCCAGCAGCTTCATCACAGGGGATTGGGAACAAGCTTTCTTT. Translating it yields CASSFITGDWEQAFF.

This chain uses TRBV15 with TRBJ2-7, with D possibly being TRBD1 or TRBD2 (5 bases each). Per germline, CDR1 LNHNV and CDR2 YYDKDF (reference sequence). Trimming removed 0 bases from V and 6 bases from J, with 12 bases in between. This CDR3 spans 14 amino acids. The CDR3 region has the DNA TGTGCCACCAGCAGAGATGGGCATGGGGGCGAGCAGTACTTC. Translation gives CATSRDGHGGEQYF. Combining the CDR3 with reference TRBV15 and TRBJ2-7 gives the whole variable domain DAMVIQNPRYQVTQFGKPVTLSCSQTLNHNVMYWYQQKSSQAPKLLFHYYDKDFNNEADTPDNFQSRRPNTSFCFLDIRSPGLGDTAMYLCATSRDGHGGEQYFGPGTRLTVT.

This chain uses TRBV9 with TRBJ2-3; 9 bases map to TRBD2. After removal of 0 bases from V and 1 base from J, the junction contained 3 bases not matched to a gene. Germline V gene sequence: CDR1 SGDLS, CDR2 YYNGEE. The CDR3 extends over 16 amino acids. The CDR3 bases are TGTGCCAGCAGCGTAGAGCGGGGGGCCGGCACAGATACGCAGTATTTT. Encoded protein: CASSVERGAGTDTQYF. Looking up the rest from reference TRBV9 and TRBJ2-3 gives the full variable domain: DSGVTQTPKHLITATGQRVTLRCSPRSGDLSVYWYQQSLDQGLQFLIQYYNGEERAKGNILERFSAQQFPDLHSELNLSSLELGDSALYFCASSVERGAGTDTQYFGPGTRLTVL.

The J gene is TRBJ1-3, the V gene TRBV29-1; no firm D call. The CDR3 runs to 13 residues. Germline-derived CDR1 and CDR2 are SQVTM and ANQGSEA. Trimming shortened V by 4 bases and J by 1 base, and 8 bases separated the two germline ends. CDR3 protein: CSVGAGSGNTIYF. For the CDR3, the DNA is TGCAGCGTTGGGGCAGGATCTGGAAACACCATATATTTT.

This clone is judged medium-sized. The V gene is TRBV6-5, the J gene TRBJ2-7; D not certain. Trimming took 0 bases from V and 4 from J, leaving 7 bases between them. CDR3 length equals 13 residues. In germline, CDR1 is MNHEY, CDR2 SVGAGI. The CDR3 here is CASSYSAEYEQYF. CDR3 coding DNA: TGTGCCAGCAGTTACTCCGCAGAGTACGAGCAGTACTTC.

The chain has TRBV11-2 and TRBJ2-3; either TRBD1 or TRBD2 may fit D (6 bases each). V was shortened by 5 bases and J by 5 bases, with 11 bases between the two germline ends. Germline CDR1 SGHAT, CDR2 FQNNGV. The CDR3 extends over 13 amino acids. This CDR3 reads CASSEQGGDTQYF. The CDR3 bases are TGTGCCAGCAGCGAACAGGGAGGAGATACGCAGTATTTT.

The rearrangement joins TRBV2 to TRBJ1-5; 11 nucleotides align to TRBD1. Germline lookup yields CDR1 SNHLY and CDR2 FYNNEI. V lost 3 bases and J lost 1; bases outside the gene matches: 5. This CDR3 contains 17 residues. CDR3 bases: TGTGCCAGCAGTGACCGGACAGGGGGCTCGAGCAATCAGCCCCAGCATTTT. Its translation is CASSDRTGGSSNQPQHF.